The present T cell receptor (beta chain) was sequenced within a study of T cells in Graves' hyperthyroidism and ophthalmopathy. Regions amplified from RNA transcripts were the TCR beta CDR3 regions. TCR CDR3 underwent first-round RT-PCR with the HTBI primer set. MiXCR, run by TCRdb on the multiplex PCR reads, gives a single entry per CDR3 protein. The sample has 450,000 to 650,000 distinct CDR3 sequences, about 14% seen once. This CDR3 spans 16 amino acids. Worth noting for this clonotype: At one end the junction does not follow the germline gene, possibly because of a read error.

The clonotype comes from a woman younger than 35 with Graves' ophthalmopathy. The rearrangement joins TRBV12-3 or TRBV12-4 to TRBJ2-3; D not certain. Material for sequencing was blood. CDR3 in DNA: TGTGCCGGCAGTTTAAAATTTTGGGCTCACACAGATACGCAGTATTTT. It translates to CAGSLKFWAHTDTQYF.